The subject of this entry is one T cell receptor (beta chain). TEMRA cells were enriched by FACS, while CD8+ and CD4+ T cells were obtained through a negative isolation that was performed magnetically. This entry comes from a study of CD8 T cells in Susac syndrome. RNA amounts of roughly 0.5 to 1 ug underwent reverse transcription with random hexamers. With immunoSEQ multiplex PCR, TCR beta CDR3 was amplified across 54 Vbeta and 13 Jbeta. TCRdb called the immunoSEQ multiplex PCR reads again in MiXCR, with one record for every CDR3 protein. Of 250,000 to 350,000 distinct CDR3 sequences listed, approximately 85% were seen once; the top ten hold 0.11%. Sample: CD8+ T cells from PBMCs. This clonotype originated in a human donor with multiple sclerosis.

CDR3 DNA: TGCAGCGTTGTGAAGCGGGATGAGCAGTTCTTC. Protein product: CSVVKRDEQFF. The chain combines TRBV29-1 with TRBJ2-1; a weak D match, TRBD2 (6 bases). Germline V gene lookup returns CDR1 SQVTM and CDR2 ANQGSEA. Trimming stripped 4 bases from V and 8 bases from J, with 9 bases between. CDR3 length equals 11 residues.